These T cell receptor beta chains were read from a single sample in a study of T cells in Graves' hyperthyroidism and ophthalmopathy. TCRdb redid the calling of the multiplex PCR reads with MiXCR, one entry per CDR3 protein. This sample carries under 350,000 distinct CDR3 sequences, roughly 18% of them seen once, and the ten largest clones take under 55%. Material for sequencing was blood. The receptors come from a woman aged 50 to 60 with Graves' hyperthyroidism. Both conserved end residues are part of each CDR3. The D gene is left open where the match is weak. A clone size is listed for some rows: how often the clone was seen (once, few, many), or a class if it is expanded.

>TRBV7-2|few|TRBJ2-7|TRBD2
TGTGCCAGCAGCTTAGAGGGGAGCGGGAGGGCTCGCTACGAGCAGTACTTC
CASSLEGSGRARYEQYF
>TRBV12-3/TRBV12-4|many|TRBJ2-5|-
TGTGCCAGCAGTGGCAACCGCGGGACCCAGTACTTC
CASSGNRGTQYF
>TRBV2|many|TRBJ1-4|-
TGTGCCAGCAGTGAAGCCCGGACAGCAACTAATGAAAAACTGTTTTTT
CASSEARTATNEKLFF
>TRBV18|few|TRBJ2-2|-
TGTGCCAGCTTACCACCGACTTCCGGGGAGCTGTTTTTT
CASLPPTSGELFF
>TRBV5-6|-|TRBJ2-7|-
TGTGCCAGCAAGATTGGACTATCATACGAGCAGTACTTC
CASKIGLSYEQYF
>TRBV13|-|TRBJ2-7|-
TGTGCCAGCAGCTCCCTAGCGACGGCCTACGAGCAGTACTTC
CASSSLATAYEQYF
>TRBV2|many|TRBJ1-1|-
TGTGCCAGCACAAGTTGGCAGAACACTGAAGCTTTCTTT
CASTSWQNTEAFF
>TRBV12-3/TRBV12-4|-|TRBJ2-7|TRBD1
TGTGCCAGCAGTGACCTCCCCCCTCGGGACAGGCCCTACGAGCAGTACTTC
CASSDLPPRDRPYEQYF
>TRBV2|few|TRBJ2-5|TRBD2
TGTGCCAGCAGTCCCCAGCGGGGGCCACAAGAGACCCAGTACTTC
CASSPQRGPQETQYF
>TRBV2|many|TRBJ2-5|TRBD1
TGTGCCAGCAGGAGACCAGGGGGCCTAATTCAAGAGACCCAGTACTTC
CASRRPGGLIQETQYF
>TRBV2|-|TRBJ2-1|-
TGTGCCAGCAGTGGTTCTAGCGCCCTAAGGGGTGAGCAGTTCTTC
CASSGSSALRGEQFF
>TRBV18|-|TRBJ2-2|TRBD2
TGTGCCAGCTCACCGCCCGGACTAGCGGGAGGCACCGGGGAGCTGTTTTTT
CASSPPGLAGGTGELFF
>TRBV18|many|TRBJ2-7|-
TGTGCCAGCTCACCAGCATTCGACGAGCAGTACTTC
CASSPAFDEQYF
>TRBV7-6|few|TRBJ2-5|-
TGTGCCAGCAGCTTAGCGGTGACAGCCGAGACCCAGTACTTC
CASSLAVTAETQYF
>TRBV9|-|TRBJ2-2|-
TGTGCCAGCAGCGCCGGGCAGGGGACCGGGGAGCTGTTTTTT
CASSAGQGTGELFF
>TRBV2|many|TRBJ2-5|-
TGTGCCAGCAGCGCGGACGCCTTTGGAGAGACCCAGTACTTC
CASSADAFGETQYF
>TRBV3-1|-|TRBJ2-7|TRBD2
TGTGCCAGCAGCGCCAAGTTTGTCGTGCTAGCGGGCCTACCAGCCCACGAGCAGTACTTC
CASSAKFVVLAGLPAHEQYF
>TRBV6-1|many|TRBJ1-6|TRBD1
TGTGCCAGCAGCGGACAGGGTCTAAATAATTCACCCCTCCACTTT
CASSGQGLNNSPLHF
>TRBV20-1|few|TRBJ1-2|-
TGCAGTGCAGAAACCGGCTATGGCTACACCTTC
CSAETGYGYTF
>TRBV10-3|many|TRBJ2-5|-
TGTGCCATCAGTGAGTCAGCAGGGAAGGGGGGCCAAGAGACCCAGTACTTC
CAISESAGKGGQETQYF
>TRBV14|few|TRBJ2-7|-
TGTGCCAGCAGCCAATCATTCGCCCCCTACGAGCAGTACTTC
CASSQSFAPYEQYF
>TRBV12-3/TRBV12-4|-|TRBJ2-7|TRBD1
TGTGCCGGCAGTTGGGAACAGGGGAGAGAGCAGTACTTC
CAGSWEQGREQYF
>TRBV28|many|TRBJ1-5|TRBD1
TGTGCCAGCACGACTGGACAGGCCCTTAGTCAGCCCCAGCATTTT
CASTTGQALSQPQHF
>TRBV11-2|-|TRBJ2-2|-
TGTGCCAGCAGCTTAGCCCCCCTCCGACTAGCTGAGGGGGGCGGGGAGCTGTTTTTT
CASSLAPLRLAEGGGELFF
>TRBV6-1|many|TRBJ2-7|TRBD2
TGTGCCAGCAGAGATCTATTAGCGGGAGGGCCCTACGAGCAGTACTTC
CASRDLLAGGPYEQYF
>TRBV20-1|few|TRBJ2-2|TRBD2
TGCAGTGCTAGTGTACTAGCGGGAGAGAAGGTCGGGGAGCTGTTTTTT
CSASVLAGEKVGELFF
>TRBV3-1|many|TRBJ2-3|-
TGTGCCAGCAGCCAAGACTCCTTACGCAGGAATACGCAGTATTTT
CASSQDSLRRNTQYF
>TRBV18|-|TRBJ2-3|-
TGTGCCAGCTCACCCAAGCCGGGTACCCCAGATACGCAGTATTTT
CASSPKPGTPDTQYF
>TRBV2|-|TRBJ2-4|-
TGTGCCAGCCTTAAAACCTCGGCGTCCAAAAACATTCAGTACTTC
CASLKTSASKNIQYF
>TRBV20-1|few|TRBJ2-3|-
TGCAGTGCTAGAGTGAGTGAGACAAACAGGATAGATACGCAGTATTTT
CSARVSETNRIDTQYF
>TRBV19|few|TRBJ2-3|TRBD1
TGTGCCAGTAGTACCCGACAGGGGGCATTTGCAGATACGCAGTATTTT
CASSTRQGAFADTQYF
>TRBV18|many|TRBJ2-5|-
TGTGCCAGCTCACCCGGTCTGGGGCGTGCGGGGGAGACCCAGTACTTC
CASSPGLGRAGETQYF
>TRBV4-1|few|TRBJ1-1|-
TGCGCCAGCAGCCAACCCCCGGGGGGCGAGGGTGAAGCTTTCTTT
CASSQPPGGEGEAFF
>TRBV6-5|few|TRBJ2-1|-
TGTGCCAGCAGTTGGAGCGGAGCTTACAATGAGCAGTTCTTC
CASSWSGAYNEQFF
>TRBV7-9|-|TRBJ1-5|-
TGTGCCAGCAGCTTAGATGGTCAGCCCCAGCATTTT
CASSLDGQPQHF
>TRBV5-1|-|TRBJ2-3|-
TGCGCCAGCAGCTTGGCCCAGAACACAGATACGCAGTATTTT
CASSLAQNTDTQYF